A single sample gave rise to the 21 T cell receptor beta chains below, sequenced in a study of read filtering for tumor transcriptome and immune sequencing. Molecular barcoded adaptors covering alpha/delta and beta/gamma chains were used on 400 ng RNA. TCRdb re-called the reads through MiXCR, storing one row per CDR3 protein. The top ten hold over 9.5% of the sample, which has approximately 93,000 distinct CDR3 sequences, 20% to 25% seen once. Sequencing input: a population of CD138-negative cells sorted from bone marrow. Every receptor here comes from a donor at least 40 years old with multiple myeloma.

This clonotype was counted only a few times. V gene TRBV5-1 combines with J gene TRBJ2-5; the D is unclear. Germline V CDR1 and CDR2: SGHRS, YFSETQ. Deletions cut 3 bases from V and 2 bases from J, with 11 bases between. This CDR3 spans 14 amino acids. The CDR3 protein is CASSSTAAQETQYF. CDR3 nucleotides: TGCGCCAGCAGCTCCACCGCAGCTCAAGAGACCCAGTACTTC.

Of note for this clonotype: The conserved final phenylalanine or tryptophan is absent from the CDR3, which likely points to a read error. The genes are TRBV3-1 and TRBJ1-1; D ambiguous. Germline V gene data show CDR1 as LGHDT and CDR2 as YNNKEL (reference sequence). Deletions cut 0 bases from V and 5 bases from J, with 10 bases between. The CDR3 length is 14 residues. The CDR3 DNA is TGTGCCAGCAGCCAAGAGCACTCCCTTACTGAAGCTTTCTCT. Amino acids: CASSQEHSLTEAFS.

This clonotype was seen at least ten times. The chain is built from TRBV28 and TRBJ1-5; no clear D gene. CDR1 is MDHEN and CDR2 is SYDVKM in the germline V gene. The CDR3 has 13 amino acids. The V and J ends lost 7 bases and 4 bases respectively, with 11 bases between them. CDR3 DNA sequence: TGTGCCAGCAATGGACGTATAAATCAGCCCCAGCATTTT. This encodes CASNGRINQPQHF. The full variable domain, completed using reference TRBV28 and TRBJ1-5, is DVKVTQSSRYLVKRTGEKVFLECVQDMDHENMFWYRQDPGLGLRLIYFSYDVKMKEKGDIPEGYSVSREKKERFSLILESASTNQTSMYLCASNGRINQPQHFGDGTRLSIL.

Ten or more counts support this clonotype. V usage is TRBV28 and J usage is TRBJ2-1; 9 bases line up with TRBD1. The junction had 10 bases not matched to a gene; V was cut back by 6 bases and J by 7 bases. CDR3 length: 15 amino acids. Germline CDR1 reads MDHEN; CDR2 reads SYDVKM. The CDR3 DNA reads TGTGCCAGCAGAAAGCGGGACAGGGAACGGAATGAGCAGTTCTTC. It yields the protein CASRKRDRERNEQFF.

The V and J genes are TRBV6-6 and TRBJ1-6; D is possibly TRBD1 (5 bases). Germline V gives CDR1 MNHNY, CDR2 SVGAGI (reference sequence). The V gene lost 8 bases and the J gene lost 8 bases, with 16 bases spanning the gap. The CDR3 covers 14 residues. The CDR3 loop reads CASGDYSEHSPLHF. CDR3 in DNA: TGTGCCAGCGGGGACTACTCCGAGCATTCACCCCTCCACTTT.

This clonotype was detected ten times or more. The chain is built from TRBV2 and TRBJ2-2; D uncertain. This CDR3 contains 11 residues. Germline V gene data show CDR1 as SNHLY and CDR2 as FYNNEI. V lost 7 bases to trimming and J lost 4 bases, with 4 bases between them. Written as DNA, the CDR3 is TGTGCCAGCAAAATCACCGGGGAGCTGTTTTTT. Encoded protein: CASKITGELFF.

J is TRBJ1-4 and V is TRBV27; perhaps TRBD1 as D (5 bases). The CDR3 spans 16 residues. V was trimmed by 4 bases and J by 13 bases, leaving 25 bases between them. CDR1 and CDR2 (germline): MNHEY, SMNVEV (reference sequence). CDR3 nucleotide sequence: TGTGCCAGCAGTTCCGCGGATGACAGAGCTTGGGGTGGACTGTTTTTT. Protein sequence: CASSSADDRAWGGLFF.

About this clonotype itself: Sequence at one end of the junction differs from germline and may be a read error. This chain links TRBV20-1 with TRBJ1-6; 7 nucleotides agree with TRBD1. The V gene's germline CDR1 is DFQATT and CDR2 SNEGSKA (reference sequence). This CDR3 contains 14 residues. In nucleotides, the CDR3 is TGCAGTTCTAGAGTAGGGGGCAATAATTCTCCCCTCCACTTT. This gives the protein CSSRVGGNNSPLHF.

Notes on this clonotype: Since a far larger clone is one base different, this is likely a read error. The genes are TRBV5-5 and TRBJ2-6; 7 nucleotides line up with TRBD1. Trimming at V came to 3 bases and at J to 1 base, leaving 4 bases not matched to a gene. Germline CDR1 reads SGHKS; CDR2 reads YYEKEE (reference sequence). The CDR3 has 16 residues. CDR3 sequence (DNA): TGTGCCAGCAGCTCCAACAGGGGATCTGGGGCCAACGTCCTGACTTTC. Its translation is CASSSNRGSGANVLTF.

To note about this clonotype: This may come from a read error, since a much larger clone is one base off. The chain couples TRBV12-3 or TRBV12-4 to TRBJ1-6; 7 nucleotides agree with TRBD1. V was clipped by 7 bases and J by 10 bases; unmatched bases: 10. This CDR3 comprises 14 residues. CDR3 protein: CASTIRDSKSPLHF. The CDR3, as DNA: TGTGCCAGCACCATCCGGGACAGTAAATCACCCCTCCACTTT.

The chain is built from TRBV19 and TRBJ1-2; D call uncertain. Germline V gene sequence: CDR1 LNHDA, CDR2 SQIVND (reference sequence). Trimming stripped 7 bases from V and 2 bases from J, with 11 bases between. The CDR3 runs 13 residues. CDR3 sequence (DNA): TGTGCCAGTAAGGACGGGCAGAACTATGGCTACACCTTC. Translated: CASKDGQNYGYTF.

In DNA, the CDR3 is TGCGCCAGCAGCTTCCTCGGGGACCCAGATACGCAGTATTTT. Amino acid sequence: CASSFLGDPDTQYF. The chain recombines TRBV5-1 with TRBJ2-3; D may be TRBD1 or TRBD2 (5 bases each). CDR3 length: 14 amino acids. The germline V and J ends were trimmed by 2 bases and 4 bases, with 11 bases remaining between them. Germline CDR1 is SGHRS and CDR2 is YFSETQ.

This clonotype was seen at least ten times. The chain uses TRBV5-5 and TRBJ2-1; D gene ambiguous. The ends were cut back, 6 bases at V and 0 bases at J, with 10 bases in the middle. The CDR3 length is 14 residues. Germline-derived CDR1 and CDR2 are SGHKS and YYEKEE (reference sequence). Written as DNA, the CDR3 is TGTGCCAGCAAGTGGGATAGCTCCTACAATGAGCAGTTCTTC. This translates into CASKWDSSYNEQFF.

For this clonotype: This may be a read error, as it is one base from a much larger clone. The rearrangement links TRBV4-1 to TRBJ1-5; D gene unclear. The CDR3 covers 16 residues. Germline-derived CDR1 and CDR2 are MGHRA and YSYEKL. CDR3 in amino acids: CAGSLGWAASNQPQHF. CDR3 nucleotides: TGCGCCGGCAGCCTCGGGTGGGCGGCAAGCAATCAGCCCCAGCATTTT.

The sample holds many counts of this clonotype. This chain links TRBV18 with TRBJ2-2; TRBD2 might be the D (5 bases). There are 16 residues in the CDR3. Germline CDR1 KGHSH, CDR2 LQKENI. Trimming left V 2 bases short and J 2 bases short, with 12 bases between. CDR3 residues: CASSPILLANTGELFF. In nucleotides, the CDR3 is TGTGCCAGCTCACCAATTCTGCTAGCCAACACCGGGGAGCTGTTTTTT.

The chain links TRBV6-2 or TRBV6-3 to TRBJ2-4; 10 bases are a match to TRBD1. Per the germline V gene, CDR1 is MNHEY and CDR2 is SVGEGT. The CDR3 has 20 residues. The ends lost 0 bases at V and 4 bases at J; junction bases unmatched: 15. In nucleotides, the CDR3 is TGTGCCAGCAGTTACTCGGACGGGACAGGGGCGTCCAACTTTAAAAACATTCAGTACTTC. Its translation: CASSYSDGTGASNFKNIQYF.

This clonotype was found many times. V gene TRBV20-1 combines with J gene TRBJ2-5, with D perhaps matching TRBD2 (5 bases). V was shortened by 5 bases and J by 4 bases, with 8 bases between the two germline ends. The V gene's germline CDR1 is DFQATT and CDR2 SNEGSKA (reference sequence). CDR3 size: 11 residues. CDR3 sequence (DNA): TGCAGTGCTCCTGCGGGAGAGACCCAGTACTTC. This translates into CSAPAGETQYF.

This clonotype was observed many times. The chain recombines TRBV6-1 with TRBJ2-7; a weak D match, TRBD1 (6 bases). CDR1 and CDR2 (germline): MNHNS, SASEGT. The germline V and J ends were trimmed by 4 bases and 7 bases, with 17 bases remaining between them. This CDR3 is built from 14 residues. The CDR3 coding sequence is TGTGCCAGCAGTGCTACGTTTGACAGGCGGGAGCAGTACTTC. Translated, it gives CASSATFDRREQYF.

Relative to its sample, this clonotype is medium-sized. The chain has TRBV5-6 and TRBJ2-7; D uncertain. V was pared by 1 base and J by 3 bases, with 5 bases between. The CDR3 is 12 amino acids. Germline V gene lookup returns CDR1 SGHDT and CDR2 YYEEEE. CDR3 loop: CASSLSRYEQYF. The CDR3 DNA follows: TGTGCCAGCAGCTTGAGCCGCTACGAGCAGTACTTC.

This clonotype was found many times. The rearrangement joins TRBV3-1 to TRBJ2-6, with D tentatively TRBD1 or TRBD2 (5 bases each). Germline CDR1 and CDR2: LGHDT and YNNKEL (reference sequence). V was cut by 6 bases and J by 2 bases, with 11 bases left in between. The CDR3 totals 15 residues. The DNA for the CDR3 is TGTGCCAGCAGTCTTAGGGACGCTGGGGCCAACGTCCTGACTTTC. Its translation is CASSLRDAGANVLTF.

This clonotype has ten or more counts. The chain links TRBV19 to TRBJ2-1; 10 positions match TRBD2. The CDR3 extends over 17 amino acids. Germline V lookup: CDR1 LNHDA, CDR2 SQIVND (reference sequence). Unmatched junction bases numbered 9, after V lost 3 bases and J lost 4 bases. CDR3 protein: CASSMAPSGGPYNEQFF. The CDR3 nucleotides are TGTGCCAGTAGTATGGCCCCTAGCGGGGGCCCTTACAATGAGCAGTTCTTC.